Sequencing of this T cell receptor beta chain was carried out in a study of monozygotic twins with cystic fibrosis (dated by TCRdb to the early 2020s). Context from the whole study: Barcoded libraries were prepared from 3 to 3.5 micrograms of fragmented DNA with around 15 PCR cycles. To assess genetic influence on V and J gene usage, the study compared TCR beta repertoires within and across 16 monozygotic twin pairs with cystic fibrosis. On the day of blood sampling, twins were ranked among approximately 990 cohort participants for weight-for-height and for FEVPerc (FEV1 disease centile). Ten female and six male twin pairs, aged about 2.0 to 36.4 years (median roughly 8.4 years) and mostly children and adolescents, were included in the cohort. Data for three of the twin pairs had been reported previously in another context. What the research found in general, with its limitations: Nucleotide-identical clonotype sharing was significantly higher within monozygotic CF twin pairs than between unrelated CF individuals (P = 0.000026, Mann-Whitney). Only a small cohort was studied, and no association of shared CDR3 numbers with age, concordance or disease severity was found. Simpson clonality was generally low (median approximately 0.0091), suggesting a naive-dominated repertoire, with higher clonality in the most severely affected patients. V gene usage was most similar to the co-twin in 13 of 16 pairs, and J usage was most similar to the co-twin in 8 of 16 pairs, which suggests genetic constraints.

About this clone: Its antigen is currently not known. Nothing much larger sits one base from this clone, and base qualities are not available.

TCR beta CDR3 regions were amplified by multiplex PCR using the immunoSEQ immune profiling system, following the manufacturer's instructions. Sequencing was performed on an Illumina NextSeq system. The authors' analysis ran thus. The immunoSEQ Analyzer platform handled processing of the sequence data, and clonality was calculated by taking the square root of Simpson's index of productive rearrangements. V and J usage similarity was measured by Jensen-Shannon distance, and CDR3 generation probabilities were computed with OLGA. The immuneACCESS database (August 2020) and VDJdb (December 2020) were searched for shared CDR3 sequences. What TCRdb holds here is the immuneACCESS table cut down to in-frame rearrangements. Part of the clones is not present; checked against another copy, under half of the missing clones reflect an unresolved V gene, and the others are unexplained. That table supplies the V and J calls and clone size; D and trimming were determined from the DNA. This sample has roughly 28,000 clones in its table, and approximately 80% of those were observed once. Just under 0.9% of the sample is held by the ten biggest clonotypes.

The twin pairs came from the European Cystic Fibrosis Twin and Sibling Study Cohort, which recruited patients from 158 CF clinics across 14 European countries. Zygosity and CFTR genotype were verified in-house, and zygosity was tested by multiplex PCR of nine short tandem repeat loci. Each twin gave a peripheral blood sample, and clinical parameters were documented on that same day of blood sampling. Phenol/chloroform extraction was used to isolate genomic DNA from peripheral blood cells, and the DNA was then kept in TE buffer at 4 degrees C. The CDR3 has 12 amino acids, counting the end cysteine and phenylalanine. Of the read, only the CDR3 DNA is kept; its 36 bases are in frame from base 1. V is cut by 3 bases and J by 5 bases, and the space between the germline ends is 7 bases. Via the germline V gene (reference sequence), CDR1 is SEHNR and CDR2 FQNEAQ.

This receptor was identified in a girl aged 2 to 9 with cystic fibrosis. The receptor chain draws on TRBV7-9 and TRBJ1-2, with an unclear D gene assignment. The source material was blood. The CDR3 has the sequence CASSFGGYGYTF. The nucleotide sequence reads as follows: TGTGCCAGCAGCTTTGGAGGGTATGGCTACACCTTC.